Below are 10 T cell receptor beta chains sequenced from a single sample in a study of T cell responses to AZD1222 COVID-19 vaccine. TCRdb's copy holds only in-frame clones and misses some; the assay was immunoSEQ multiplex PCR. The top ten hold approximately 1.6% of the sample, which has 160,000 or so clones, approximately 91% seen once. The material was peripheral blood, obtained 28 days after the second AZD1222 dose. These receptors were collected from an adult who received the AZD1222 COVID-19 vaccine.

The chain joins TRBV6-1 to TRBJ1-4; 8 positions agree with TRBD1. The germline V gene has CDR1 MNHNS and CDR2 SASEGT. V gave up 3 bases and J gave up 7 bases; unmatched junction bases: 4. The CDR3 contains 14 residues. This chain's CDR3 is CASSETGVFEKLFF. The CDR3 nucleotides read TGTGCCAGCAGTGAGACAGGGGTATTTGAAAAACTGTTTTTT.

The rearrangement links TRBV3-1 (or the pseudogene TRBV3-2) to TRBJ2-4, with 8 bases fitting TRBD1. The CDR3 is 14 amino acids. V was clipped by 4 bases and J by 8 bases; unmatched bases: 7. Germline lookup yields CDR1 LGHDT and CDR2 YNNKEL (reference sequence). The CDR3 reads CASSPTGDADIQYF. As DNA, the CDR3 is TGTGCCAGCAGCCCGACAGGGGATGCGGACATTCAGTACTTC.

The V gene is TRBV9, the J gene TRBJ1-1; unclear D gene. The germline V gene has CDR1 SGDLS and CDR2 YYNGEE. The CDR3 is 13 amino acids. Trimming stripped 1 base from V and 1 base from J, with 5 bases between. The CDR3 spells CASSVLTNTEAFF. As DNA, the CDR3 is TGTGCCAGCAGCGTACTAACGAACACTGAAGCTTTCTTT.

This clone has a single count. The gene calls are TRBV18 and TRBJ2-7; tentatively, D is TRBD2 (6 bases). Germline CDR1 and CDR2: KGHSH and LQKENI. The CDR3 runs to 15 residues. V lost 1 base, J lost 3 bases, and 13 bases lay in between. In DNA, the CDR3 is TGTGCCAGCTCACCACTAGCGACTAGAGACTACGAGCAGTACTTC. This encodes CASSPLATRDYEQYF.

The J gene is TRBJ2-3, the V gene TRBV2; TRBD2 aligns across 8 bases. The CDR3 covers 15 residues. The junction had 14 bases not matched to a gene; V was cut back by 11 bases and J by 4 bases. Germline loops: CDR1 SNHLY, CDR2 FYNNEI. The CDR3 region is CALREGEGRADTQYF. The CDR3 bases are TGTGCCCTTCGGGAGGGGGAGGGCCGCGCAGATACGCAGTATTTT.

J is TRBJ2-1 and V is TRBV7-8; the D gene could be TRBD1 or TRBD2 (5 bases each). This CDR3 has 15 amino acids. V lost 5 bases and J lost 2, with 13 bases in between. CDR1 is SGHVS, CDR2 FQNEAQ, per germline. The CDR3 sequence is CASSPRDQAYNEQFF. In nucleotides, the CDR3 is TGTGCCAGCAGCCCTAGGGACCAAGCCTACAATGAGCAGTTCTTC.

DNA for the CDR3: TGTGCCAGCAGAAAAGCCGGACAGGGAATAAACACTGAAGCTTTCTTT. Protein product: CASRKAGQGINTEAFF. This rearrangement joins TRBV28 to TRBJ1-1, with 8 bases that match TRBD1. Germline CDR1 is MDHEN and CDR2 is SYDVKM. The CDR3 is 16 amino acids. With 6 bases clipped from V and 2 bases from J, the junction kept 11 bases outside the gene matches.

This clone has only a few counts. This chain connects TRBV4-1 to TRBJ1-2; D remains unclear. Between the trimmed V and J ends, which lost 1 base and 6 bases, there was a span of 15 bases. CDR1 and CDR2 from the germline V gene are MGHRA and YSYEKL. The CDR3 covers 15 residues. The CDR3 nucleotides are TGCGCCAGCAGCCAAGCAGCACTCCTAAACGATGGCTACACCTTC. Residues: CASSQAALLNDGYTF.

The V gene is TRBV6-5, the J gene TRBJ2-7; 9 bases match TRBD2. V gave up 6 bases and J gave up 3 bases; unmatched junction bases: 6. This CDR3 is built from 14 residues. Per the germline V gene, CDR1 is MNHEY and CDR2 is SVGAGI. CDR3 sequence reads: CASSQREDYYEQYF. CDR3 bases: TGTGCCAGCAGCCAGCGGGAGGACTACTACGAGCAGTACTTC.

This chain joins TRBV27 and TRBJ1-2; TRBD1 matches at 8 bases. The V gene's germline CDR1 is MNHEY and CDR2 SMNVEV (reference sequence). J was trimmed by 6 bases and V by 5 bases; bases with no gene match: 8. CDR3 size: 14 residues. Written as DNA, the CDR3 is TGTGCCAGCAGTCCGAGGACAGGGAGGGATGGCTACACCTTC. Protein product: CASSPRTGRDGYTF.